The present entry profiles one T cell receptor beta chain with its context. The antigen remains unidentified. Libraries were prepared by immunoSEQ multiplex PCR; TCRdb keeps only in-frame clonotypes and omits some of them. The sample shows about 310,000 clones, 88% of them seen only once. This sample stems from a study of cytomegalovirus exposure and HLA in healthy donors. General observations from the study: Altogether, more than 150 TCR beta chains were recorded as cytomegalovirus-associated.

This CDR3 contains 15 residues. Trimming took 4 bases from V and 4 from J; bases not matched to a gene: 9. Germline-derived CDR1 and CDR2 are MNHEY and SMNVEV (reference sequence). The chain is built from TRBV27 and TRBJ2-7; TRBD2 aligns across 8 bases. The receptor's source is a man in his thirties or forties in good health and CMV-seronegative. Sequenced: PBMCs. CDR3 in DNA: TGTGCCAGCAGTTCCGGACGGGGGGGGACATACGAGCAGTACTTC. It translates to CASSSGRGGTYEQYF.